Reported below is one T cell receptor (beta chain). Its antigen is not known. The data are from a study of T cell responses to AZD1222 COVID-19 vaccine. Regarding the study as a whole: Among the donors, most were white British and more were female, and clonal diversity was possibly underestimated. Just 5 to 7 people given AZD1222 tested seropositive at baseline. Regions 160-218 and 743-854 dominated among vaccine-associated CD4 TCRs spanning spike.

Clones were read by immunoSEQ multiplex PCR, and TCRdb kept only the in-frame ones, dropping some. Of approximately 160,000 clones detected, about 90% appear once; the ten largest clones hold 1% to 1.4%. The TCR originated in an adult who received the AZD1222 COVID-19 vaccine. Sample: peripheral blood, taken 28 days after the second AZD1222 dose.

The CDR3 spells CASSLQGLVTDTQYF. CDR3 DNA: TGTGCCAGCAGCTTACAGGGACTAGTCACAGATACGCAGTATTTT. The chain carries TRBV7-9 and TRBJ2-3; 8 bases are a match to TRBD2. Looked up from germline, CDR1 is SEHNR and CDR2 is FQNEAQ (reference sequence). There are 15 residues in the CDR3. V dropped 2 bases and J dropped 2; count of bases not matched to a gene: 3.